Each of the 14 T cell receptor beta chains below was sequenced from the same sample in a study of CD8+ T cells in alopecia areata. Sequencing used cDNA as its template, made by extracting RNA and reverse transcribing it. Method: immunoSEQ multiplex PCR; TCRdb's copy keeps in-frame clones and lacks some. This sample has 90,000 to 150,000 clones; about 50% occur once, and the top ten carry 0.46%. Treatment described: oral pan-JAK inhibitor, 5-10 mg twice daily. This specimen consisted of CD4+ T cells sorted from blood, obtained at week 4, from a patient treated with tofacitinib. Source of these receptors: a human donor with alopecia areata.

The gene calls are TRBV9 and TRBJ2-1, with D unresolved. Germline CDR1 SGDLS, CDR2 YYNGEE. V gave up 0 bases and J gave up 0 bases, with 16 bases separating them. This CDR3 spans 18 amino acids. Written as DNA, the CDR3 is TGTGCCAGCAGCGTAGAAGGGATAGGGCGGAGCTCCTACAATGAGCAGTTCTTC. It is translated as CASSVEGIGRSSYNEQFF.

The chain couples TRBV30 to TRBJ2-1; D unresolved. The CDR3 is 11 amino acids. Trimming left V 4 bases short and J 8 bases short, with 9 bases between. The germline V gene encodes CDR1 GTSNPN and CDR2 SVGIG (reference sequence). CDR3 region: CAWTVLDEQFF. DNA of the CDR3: TGTGCCTGGACTGTCTTGGATGAGCAGTTCTTC.

The chain links TRBV6-6 to TRBJ1-2; D remains ambiguous. Trimming removed 5 bases from V and 1 base from J, with 8 bases in between. The germline V gene encodes CDR1 MNHNY and CDR2 SVGAGI (reference sequence). The CDR3 spans 13 residues. CDR3 sequence (DNA): TGTGCCAGCAGTCAGGCCCTTAACTATGGCTACACCTTC. Encoded protein: CASSQALNYGYTF.

This clone has only a few counts. The chain is built from TRBV2 and TRBJ2-3, with 8 bases matching TRBD1. Unmatched junction bases numbered 13, after V lost 1 base and J lost 4 bases. In germline, CDR1 is SNHLY, CDR2 FYNNEI. This CDR3 has 18 amino acids. The chain's CDR3 is CASSEDLPWQGAPDTQYF. The DNA of the CDR3 is TGTGCCAGCAGTGAAGACCTCCCTTGGCAGGGGGCCCCAGATACGCAGTATTTT. Based on the CDR3 plus reference TRBV2 and TRBJ2-3, the full variable domain is EPEVTQTPSHQVTQMGQEVILRCVPISNHLYFYWYRQILGQKVEFLVSFYNNEISEKSEIFDDQFSVERPDGSNFTLKIRSTKLEDSAMYFCASSEDLPWQGAPDTQYFGPGTRLTVL.

V and J are TRBV27 and TRBJ1-5; D is uncertain. Germline V gene data show CDR1 as MNHEY and CDR2 as SMNVEV (reference sequence). V dropped 4 bases and J dropped 4 bases, with 11 bases sitting between them. This CDR3 region has 14 residues. The CDR3 protein is CASSSPGQNQPQHF. CDR3 sequence (DNA): TGTGCCAGCAGTTCCCCAGGCCAGAATCAGCCCCAGCATTTT.

J is TRBJ2-5 and V is TRBV9, with 9 bases matching TRBD2. This CDR3 is 14 amino acids long. The J segment lost 2 bases and the V segment lost 4 bases, leaving 3 bases of the junction unmatched. Germline V gene data show CDR1 as SGDLS and CDR2 as YYNGEE. The CDR3 spells CASSLSGGQETQYF. CDR3 DNA: TGTGCCAGCAGCCTTAGCGGGGGACAAGAGACCCAGTACTTC.

DNA of the CDR3: TGCAGCGTTGAAGGGACAGCCGAAGCTTTCTTT. Protein sequence: CSVEGTAEAFF. The rearrangement joins TRBV29-1 to TRBJ1-1; perhaps TRBD1 as D (6 bases). V lost 1 base and J lost 8, with 8 bases in between. Germline V gene lookup returns CDR1 SQVTM and CDR2 ANQGSEA. This CDR3 has 11 amino acids.

About this clone itself: Other nucleotide sequences in the sample specify the same CDR3. The chain uses TRBV30 and TRBJ1-4; possible D gene TRBD1, 5 bases. Germline assignment: CDR1 GTSNPN and CDR2 SVGIG (reference sequence). The CDR3 spans 14 residues. V gave up 3 bases and J gave up 6 bases, with 14 bases separating them. The CDR3 DNA follows: TGTGCCTGGAGACCGCGGGGGAGGGATGAAAAACTGTTTTTT. This sequence encodes CAWRPRGRDEKLFF.

CDR3 sequence reads: CASSQVISPLRNTEAFF. In DNA form, the CDR3 reads TGCGCCAGCAGCCAAGTCATTTCTCCCCTAAGGAACACTGAAGCTTTCTTT. V is TRBV4-1 and J is TRBJ1-1; D not resolved. CDR3 size: 17 residues. Trimming took 1 base from V and 1 from J, leaving 16 bases between them. Germline CDR1 is MGHRA and CDR2 is YSYEKL.

This sequence joins TRBV5-4 and TRBJ2-4; possibly TRBD2 for D (5 bases). Looked up from germline, CDR1 is SGHNT and CDR2 is YYREEE (reference sequence). The CDR3 has 16 residues. V lost 0 bases to trimming and J lost 0 bases, with 10 bases between them. The CDR3 spells CASSLASTRAKNIQYF. The CDR3 DNA sequence: TGTGCCAGCAGCTTGGCTTCCACTAGAGCCAAAAACATTCAGTACTTC.

The gene calls are TRBV29-1 and TRBJ2-6; D is unclear. Germline V gene data show CDR1 as SQVTM and CDR2 as ANQGSEA. The CDR3 extends over 16 amino acids. Between the trimmed V and J ends, which lost 4 bases and 0 bases, there was a span of 13 bases. The CDR3 loop is CSVGAARSSGANVLTF. CDR3 nucleotides: TGCAGCGTTGGGGCAGCTCGAAGCTCTGGGGCCAACGTCCTGACTTTC.

The chain recombines TRBV15 with TRBJ1-5, with D maybe TRBD1 (5 bases). Germline V lookup: CDR1 LNHNV, CDR2 YYDKDF (reference sequence). Trimming pared 1 base from V and 4 bases from J, leaving 8 bases between. The CDR3 has 14 residues. CDR3 nucleotide sequence: TGTGCCACCAGCAGAGGACAGCCAAATCAGCCCCAGCATTTT. Its translation: CATSRGQPNQPQHF.

This chain links TRBV27 with TRBJ2-7, with 8 bases that match TRBD2. There are 15 residues in the CDR3. Losses at the gene ends were 5 bases for V and 0 bases for J; bases not matched to a gene: 6. CDR1 is MNHEY and CDR2 is SMNVEV in the germline V gene (reference sequence). The CDR3 protein is CASSGAGEVSYEQYF. CDR3 nucleotides: TGTGCCAGCAGTGGAGCGGGAGAGGTCTCCTACGAGCAGTACTTC.

This chain links TRBV5-1 with TRBJ1-1; D is unresolved. Germline V gene sequence: CDR1 SGHRS, CDR2 YFSETQ. The CDR3 totals 14 residues. Deletions cut 1 base from V and 3 bases from J, with 10 bases between. CDR3: CASSLTRRDTEAFF. DNA of the CDR3: TGCGCCAGCAGCTTGACCCGGCGGGACACTGAAGCTTTCTTT.